A selection of T cell receptor beta chains follows, all from one sample in a study of shared clonotypes between healthy human individuals. Assay: immunoSEQ multiplex PCR; the TCRdb copy retains only in-frame clones and omits some. Found here are about 2 million clones, 85% to 95% of them singletons; the top ten hold roughly 0.13%. Sequenced input: naive CD4+ T cells sorted from blood. The source of these receptors is a man between 18 and 35 years old in good health. The CDR3 runs from the conserved cysteine through the conserved F or W. The size entry is marked missing in some rows and otherwise reads once, few, many or a size class.

j_call v_call clone_size cdr3_aa
TRBJ1-6 TRBV6-5 . CASSGTALGEPLHF
TRBJ1-5 TRBV5-1 few CASSLGTGASQPQHF
TRBJ2-5 TRBV9 . CASSVAASGGQETQYF
TRBJ1-5 TRBV19 . CASSPVREPKHF
TRBJ2-7 TRBV5-1 . CASSLEISGVIYEQYF
TRBJ2-3 TRBV6-1 . CATKREGRDTDTQYF
TRBJ2-5 TRBV7-8 . CASSPRPSTTGQETQYF
TRBJ2-5 TRBV5-1 . CASSLRGQETQYF
TRBJ2-3 TRBV5-6 . CASSSGVRLTDTQYF
TRBJ2-3 TRBV7-8 . CASSSGLAATDTQYF
TRBJ2-5 TRBV7-2 . CASSSTIPAGGRETQYF